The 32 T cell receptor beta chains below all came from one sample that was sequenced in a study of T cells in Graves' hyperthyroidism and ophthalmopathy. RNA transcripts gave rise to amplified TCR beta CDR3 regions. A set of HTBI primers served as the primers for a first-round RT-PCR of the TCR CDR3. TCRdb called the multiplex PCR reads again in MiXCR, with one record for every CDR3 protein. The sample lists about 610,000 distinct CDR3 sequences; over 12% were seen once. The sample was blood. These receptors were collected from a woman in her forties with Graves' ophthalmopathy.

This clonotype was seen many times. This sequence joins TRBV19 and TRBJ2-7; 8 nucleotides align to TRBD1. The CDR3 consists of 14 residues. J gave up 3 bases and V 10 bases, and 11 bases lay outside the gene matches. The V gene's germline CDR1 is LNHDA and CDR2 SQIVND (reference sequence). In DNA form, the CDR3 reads TGTGCCACCGGGGAGCCGGACAGGGACTACGAGCAGTACTTC. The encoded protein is CATGEPDRDYEQYF.

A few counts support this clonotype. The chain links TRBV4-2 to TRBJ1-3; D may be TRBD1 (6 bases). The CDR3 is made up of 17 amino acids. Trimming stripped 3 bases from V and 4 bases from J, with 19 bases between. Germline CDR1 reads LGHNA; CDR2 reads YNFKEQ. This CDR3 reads CASSQLDTTGPGNTIYF. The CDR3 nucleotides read TGTGCCAGCAGCCAGCTGGACACGACAGGACCGGGAAACACCATATATTTT.

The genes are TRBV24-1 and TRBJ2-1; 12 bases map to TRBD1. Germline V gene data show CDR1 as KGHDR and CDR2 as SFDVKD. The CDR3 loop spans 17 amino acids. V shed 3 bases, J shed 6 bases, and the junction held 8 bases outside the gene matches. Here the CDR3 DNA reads TGTGCCACCAGTGATCCGGGACAGGGGGCAAGGGGCAATGAGCAGTTCTTC. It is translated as CATSDPGQGARGNEQFF.

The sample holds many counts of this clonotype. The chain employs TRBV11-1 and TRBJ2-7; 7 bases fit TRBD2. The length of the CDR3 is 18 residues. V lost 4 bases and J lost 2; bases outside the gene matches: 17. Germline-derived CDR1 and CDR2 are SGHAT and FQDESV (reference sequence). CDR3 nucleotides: TGTGCCAGCAGCTCCGGAGAGTCAACAGGACTAGAGCCCTACGAGCAGTACTTC. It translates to CASSSGESTGLEPYEQYF.

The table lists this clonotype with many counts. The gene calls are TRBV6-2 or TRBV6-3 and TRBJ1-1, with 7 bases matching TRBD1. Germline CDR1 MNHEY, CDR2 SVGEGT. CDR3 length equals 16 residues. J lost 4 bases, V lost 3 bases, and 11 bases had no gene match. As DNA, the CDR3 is TGTGCCAGCAGTTATGGGCGAGGGGGCCGGGGCACTGAAGCTTTCTTT. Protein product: CASSYGRGGRGTEAFF.

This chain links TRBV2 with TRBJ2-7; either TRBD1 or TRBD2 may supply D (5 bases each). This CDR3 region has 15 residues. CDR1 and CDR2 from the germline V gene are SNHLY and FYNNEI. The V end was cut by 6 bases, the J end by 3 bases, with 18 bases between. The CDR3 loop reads CASRPGPLTIYEQYF. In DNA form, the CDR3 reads TGTGCCAGCAGACCGGGACCTCTGACTATCTACGAGCAGTACTTC.

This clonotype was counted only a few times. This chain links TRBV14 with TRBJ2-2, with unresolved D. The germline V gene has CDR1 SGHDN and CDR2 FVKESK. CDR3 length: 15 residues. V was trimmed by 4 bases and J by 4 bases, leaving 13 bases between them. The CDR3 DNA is TGTGCCAGCAGCCGCGCTTATAGAGGCACCGGGGAGCTGTTTTTT. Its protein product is CASSRAYRGTGELFF.

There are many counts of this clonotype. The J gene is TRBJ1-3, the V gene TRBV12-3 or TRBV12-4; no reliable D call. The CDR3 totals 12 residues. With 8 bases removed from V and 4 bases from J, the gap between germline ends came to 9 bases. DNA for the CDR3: TGTGCCAGCCACTCGTCCGGAAACACCATATATTTT. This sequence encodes CASHSSGNTIYF.

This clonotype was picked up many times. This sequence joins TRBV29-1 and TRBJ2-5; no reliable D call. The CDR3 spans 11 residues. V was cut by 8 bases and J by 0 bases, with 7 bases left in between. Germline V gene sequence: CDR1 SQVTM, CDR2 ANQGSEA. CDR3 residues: CSLWDQETQYF. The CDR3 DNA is TGCAGCCTGTGGGACCAAGAGACCCAGTACTTC.

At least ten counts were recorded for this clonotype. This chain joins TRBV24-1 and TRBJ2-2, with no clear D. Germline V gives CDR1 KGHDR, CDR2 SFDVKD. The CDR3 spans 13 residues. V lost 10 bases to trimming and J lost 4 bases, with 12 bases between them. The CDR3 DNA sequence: TGTGCCACGCAGGAGCCGGCCACCGGGGAGCTGTTTTTT. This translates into CATQEPATGELFF.

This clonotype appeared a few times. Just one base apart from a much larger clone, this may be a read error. CDR3 protein: CSAFTDTGAFF. The CDR3 nucleotides read TGCAGCGCATTCACCGACACTGGAGCTTTCTTT. The chain is built from TRBV29-1 and TRBJ1-1; D uncertain. CDR3 length: 11 residues. The germline V gene has CDR1 SQVTM and CDR2 ANQGSEA.

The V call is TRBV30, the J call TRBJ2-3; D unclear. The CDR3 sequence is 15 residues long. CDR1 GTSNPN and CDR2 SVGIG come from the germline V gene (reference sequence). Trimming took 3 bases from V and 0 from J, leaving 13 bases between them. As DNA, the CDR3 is TGTGCCTGGAGCCCGGCCGCCACGAGCACAGATACGCAGTATTTT. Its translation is CAWSPAATSTDTQYF.

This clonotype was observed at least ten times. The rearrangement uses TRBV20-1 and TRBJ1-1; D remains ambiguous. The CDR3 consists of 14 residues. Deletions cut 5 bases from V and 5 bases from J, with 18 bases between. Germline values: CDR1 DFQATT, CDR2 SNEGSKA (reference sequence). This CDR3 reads CSAGERVDATEAFF. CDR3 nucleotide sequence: TGCAGTGCTGGGGAAAGGGTAGACGCGACTGAAGCTTTCTTT.

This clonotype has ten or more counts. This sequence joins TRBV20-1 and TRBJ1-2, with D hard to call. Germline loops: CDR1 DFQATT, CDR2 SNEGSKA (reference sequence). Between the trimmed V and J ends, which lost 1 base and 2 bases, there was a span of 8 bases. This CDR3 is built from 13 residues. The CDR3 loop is CSARVKQNYGYTF. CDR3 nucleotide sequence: TGCAGTGCTAGAGTAAAACAGAACTATGGCTACACCTTC.

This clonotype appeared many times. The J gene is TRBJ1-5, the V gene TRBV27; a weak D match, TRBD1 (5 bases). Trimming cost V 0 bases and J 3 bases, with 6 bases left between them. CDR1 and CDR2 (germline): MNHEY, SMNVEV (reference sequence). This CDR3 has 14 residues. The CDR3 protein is CASSLSGTNQPQHF. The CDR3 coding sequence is TGTGCCAGCAGTTTATCAGGGACCAATCAGCCCCAGCATTTT.

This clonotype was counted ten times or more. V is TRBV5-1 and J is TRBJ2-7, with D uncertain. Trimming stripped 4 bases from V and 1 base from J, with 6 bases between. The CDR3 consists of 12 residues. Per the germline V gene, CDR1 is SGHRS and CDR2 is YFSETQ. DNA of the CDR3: TGCGCCAGCAGCAAAACTTCCTACGAGCAGTACTTC. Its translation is CASSKTSYEQYF.

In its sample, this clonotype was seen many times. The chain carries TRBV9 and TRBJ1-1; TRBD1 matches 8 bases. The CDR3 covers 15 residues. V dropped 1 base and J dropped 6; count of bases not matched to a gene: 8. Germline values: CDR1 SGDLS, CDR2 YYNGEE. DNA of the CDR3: TGTGCCAGCAGCGTAAATGGCAGGGGGCAAGCTGAAGCTTTCTTT. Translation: CASSVNGRGQAEAFF.

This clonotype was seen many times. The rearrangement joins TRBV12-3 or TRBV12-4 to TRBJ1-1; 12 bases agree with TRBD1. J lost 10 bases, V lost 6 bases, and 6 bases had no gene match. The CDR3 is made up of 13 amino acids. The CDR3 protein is CASSGTGGLRAFF. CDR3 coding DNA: TGTGCCAGCAGCGGGACAGGGGGCCTTCGAGCTTTCTTT.

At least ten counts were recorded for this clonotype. The CDR3 protein is CATSDSGAGEPRAEQYF. CDR3 DNA: TGTGCCACCAGTGATTCTGGGGCGGGAGAACCCCGGGCCGAGCAGTACTTC. V gene TRBV24-1 combines with J gene TRBJ2-7; TRBD2 aligns across 7 bases. The CDR3 consists of 17 residues. Germline V gene data show CDR1 as KGHDR and CDR2 as SFDVKD. The V gene end was trimmed by 2 bases and the J gene end by 6 bases; junction bases not matched to a gene: 15.

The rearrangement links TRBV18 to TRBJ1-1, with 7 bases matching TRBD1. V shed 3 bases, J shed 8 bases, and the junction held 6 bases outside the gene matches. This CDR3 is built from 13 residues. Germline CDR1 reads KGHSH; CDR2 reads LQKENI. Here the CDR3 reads CASSPPGTAEAFF. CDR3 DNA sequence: TGTGCCAGCTCACCCCCAGGGACAGCCGAAGCTTTCTTT.

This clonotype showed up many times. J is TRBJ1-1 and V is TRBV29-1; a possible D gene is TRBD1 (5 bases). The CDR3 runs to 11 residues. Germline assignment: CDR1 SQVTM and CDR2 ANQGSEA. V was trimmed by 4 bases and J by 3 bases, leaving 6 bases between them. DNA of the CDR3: TGCAGCGTTGGGGGGGACACTGAAGCTTTCTTT. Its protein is CSVGGDTEAFF.

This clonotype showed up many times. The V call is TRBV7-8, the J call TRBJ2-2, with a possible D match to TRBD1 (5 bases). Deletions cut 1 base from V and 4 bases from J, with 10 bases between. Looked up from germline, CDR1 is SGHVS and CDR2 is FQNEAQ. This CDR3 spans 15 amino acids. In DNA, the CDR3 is TGTGCCAGCAGCTTAGGCAGGGTTGGCACCGGGGAGCTGTTTTTT. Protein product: CASSLGRVGTGELFF.

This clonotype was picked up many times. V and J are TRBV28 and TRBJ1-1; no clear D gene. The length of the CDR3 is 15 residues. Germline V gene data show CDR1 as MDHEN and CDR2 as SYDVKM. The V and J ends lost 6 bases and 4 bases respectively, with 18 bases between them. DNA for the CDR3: TGTGCCAGCAGCCCGGGATCTTTTTTGGCCACTGAAGCTTTCTTT. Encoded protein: CASSPGSFLATEAFF.

CDR3 sequence reads: CASAWQGDYEQYF. The CDR3 DNA reads as TGTGCCAGCGCGTGGCAGGGGGACTACGAGCAGTACTTC. V is TRBV19 and J is TRBJ2-7, with TRBD1 identical over 7 bases. The CDR3 spans 13 residues. J lost 3 bases, V lost 9 bases, and 8 bases had no gene match. CDR1 and CDR2 from the germline V gene are LNHDA and SQIVND (reference sequence).

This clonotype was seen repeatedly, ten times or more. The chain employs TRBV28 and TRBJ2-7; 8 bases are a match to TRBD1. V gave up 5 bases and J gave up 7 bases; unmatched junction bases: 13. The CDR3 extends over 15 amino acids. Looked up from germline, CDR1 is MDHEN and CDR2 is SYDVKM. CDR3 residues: CASSPPGQAKIEQYF. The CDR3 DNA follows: TGTGCCAGCAGTCCCCCGGGACAGGCTAAGATTGAGCAGTACTTC.

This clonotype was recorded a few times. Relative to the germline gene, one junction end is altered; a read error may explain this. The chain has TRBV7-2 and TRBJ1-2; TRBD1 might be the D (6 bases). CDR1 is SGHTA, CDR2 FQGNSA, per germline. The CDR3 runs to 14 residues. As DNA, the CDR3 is TGTGTCAGCAGAGACCCAGGGGAATTCTATGGCTACACCTTC. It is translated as CVSRDPGEFYGYTF.

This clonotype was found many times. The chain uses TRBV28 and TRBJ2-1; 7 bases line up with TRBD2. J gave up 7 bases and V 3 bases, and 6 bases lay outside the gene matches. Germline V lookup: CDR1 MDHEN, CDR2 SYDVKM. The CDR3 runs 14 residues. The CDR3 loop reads CASSFASGSNEQFF. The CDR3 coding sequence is TGTGCCAGCAGTTTCGCTAGCGGCTCGAATGAGCAGTTCTTC. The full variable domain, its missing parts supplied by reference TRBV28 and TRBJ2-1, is DVKVTQSSRYLVKRTGEKVFLECVQDMDHENMFWYRQDPGLGLRLIYFSYDVKMKEKGDIPEGYSVSREKKERFSLILESASTNQTSMYLCASSFASGSNEQFFGPGTRLTVL.

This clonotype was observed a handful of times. CDR3 loop: CATSHTSGIQETQYF. The DNA of the CDR3 is TGTGCCACCAGTCACACTAGCGGTATACAAGAGACCCAGTACTTC. This sequence joins TRBV24-1 and TRBJ2-5, with TRBD2 identical over 8 bases. CDR1 and CDR2 from the germline V gene are KGHDR and SFDVKD. CDR3 length: 15 amino acids. V dropped 6 bases and J dropped 2; count of bases not matched to a gene: 7.

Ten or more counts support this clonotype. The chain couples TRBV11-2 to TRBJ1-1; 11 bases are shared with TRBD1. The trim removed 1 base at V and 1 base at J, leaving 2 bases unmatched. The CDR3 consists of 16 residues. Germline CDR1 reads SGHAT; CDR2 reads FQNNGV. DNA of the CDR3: TGTGCCAGCAGCTTAGGGACAGGGGGCTCGAACACTGAAGCTTTCTTT. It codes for CASSLGTGGSNTEAFF.

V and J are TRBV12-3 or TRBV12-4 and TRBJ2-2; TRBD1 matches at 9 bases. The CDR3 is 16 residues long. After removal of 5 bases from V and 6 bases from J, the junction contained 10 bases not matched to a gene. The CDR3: CASSNFRDRAPGELFF. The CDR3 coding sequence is TGTGCCAGCAGTAATTTCCGGGACAGGGCCCCCGGGGAGCTGTTTTTT.

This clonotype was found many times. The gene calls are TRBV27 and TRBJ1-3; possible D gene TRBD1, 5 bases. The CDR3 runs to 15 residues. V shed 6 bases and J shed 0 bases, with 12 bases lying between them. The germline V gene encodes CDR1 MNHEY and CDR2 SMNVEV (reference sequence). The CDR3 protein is CASSPQVSSGNTIYF. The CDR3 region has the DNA TGTGCCAGCAGCCCACAGGTCAGCTCTGGAAACACCATATATTTT.

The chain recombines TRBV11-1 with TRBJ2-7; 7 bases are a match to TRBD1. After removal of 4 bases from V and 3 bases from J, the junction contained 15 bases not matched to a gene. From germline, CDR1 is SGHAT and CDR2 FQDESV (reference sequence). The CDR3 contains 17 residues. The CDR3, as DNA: TGTGCCAGCAGCTGGGCCCCTCGGCAGGGGGAAATCTACGAGCAGTACTTC. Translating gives CASSWAPRQGEIYEQYF.